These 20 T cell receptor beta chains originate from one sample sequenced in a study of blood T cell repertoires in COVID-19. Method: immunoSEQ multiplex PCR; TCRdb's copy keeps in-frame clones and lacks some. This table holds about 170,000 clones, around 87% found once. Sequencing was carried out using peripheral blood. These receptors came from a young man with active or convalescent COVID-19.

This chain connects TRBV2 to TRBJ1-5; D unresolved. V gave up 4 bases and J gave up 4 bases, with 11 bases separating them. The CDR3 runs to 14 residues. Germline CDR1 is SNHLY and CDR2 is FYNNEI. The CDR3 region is CASSGAGLNQPQHF. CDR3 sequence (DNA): TGTGCCAGCAGTGGGGCAGGTCTGAATCAGCCCCAGCATTTT.

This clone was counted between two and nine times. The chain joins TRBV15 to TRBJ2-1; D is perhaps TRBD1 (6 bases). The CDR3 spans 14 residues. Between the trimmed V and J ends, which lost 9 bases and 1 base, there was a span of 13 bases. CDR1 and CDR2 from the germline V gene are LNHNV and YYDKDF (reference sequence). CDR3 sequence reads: CATERDKSYNEQFF. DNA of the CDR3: TGTGCCACAGAACGGGACAAGTCCTACAATGAGCAGTTCTTC.

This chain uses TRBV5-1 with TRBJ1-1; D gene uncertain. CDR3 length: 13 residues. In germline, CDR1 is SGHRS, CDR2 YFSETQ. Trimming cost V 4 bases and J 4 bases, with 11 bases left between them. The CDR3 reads CASSRGLVTEAFF. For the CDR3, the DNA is TGCGCCAGCAGCCGGGGTTTAGTCACTGAAGCTTTCTTT.

CDR3 region: CASYDPLGVAGELFF. Written as DNA, the CDR3 is TGTGCCAGCTACGACCCCTTAGGAGTAGCCGGGGAGCTGTTTTTT. This chain connects TRBV7-9 to TRBJ2-2; D remains ambiguous. V lost 8 bases and J lost 6, with 19 bases in between. The CDR3 sequence is 15 residues long. Germline assignment: CDR1 SEHNR and CDR2 FQNEAQ (reference sequence).

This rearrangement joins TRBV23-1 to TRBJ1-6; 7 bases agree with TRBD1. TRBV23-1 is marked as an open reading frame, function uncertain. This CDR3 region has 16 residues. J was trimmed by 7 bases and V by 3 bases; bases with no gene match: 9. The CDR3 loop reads CASSHRTGKRNSPLHF. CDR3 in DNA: TGCGCCAGCAGTCACAGGACAGGTAAGAGGAATTCACCCCTCCACTTT.

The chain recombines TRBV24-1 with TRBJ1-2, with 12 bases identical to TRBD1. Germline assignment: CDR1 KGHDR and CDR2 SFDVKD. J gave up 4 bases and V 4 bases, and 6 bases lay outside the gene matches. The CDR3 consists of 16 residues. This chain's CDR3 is CATSDPGQGAFYGYTF. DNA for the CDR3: TGTGCCACCAGTGACCCGGGACAGGGGGCATTCTATGGCTACACCTTC.

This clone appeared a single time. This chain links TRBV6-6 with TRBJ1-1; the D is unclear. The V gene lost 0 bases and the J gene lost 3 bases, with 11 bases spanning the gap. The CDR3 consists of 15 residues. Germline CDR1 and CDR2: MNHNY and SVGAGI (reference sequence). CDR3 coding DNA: TGTGCCAGCAGTTACTCTGGGTCAGCGGACACTGAAGCTTTCTTT. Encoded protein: CASSYSGSADTEAFF.

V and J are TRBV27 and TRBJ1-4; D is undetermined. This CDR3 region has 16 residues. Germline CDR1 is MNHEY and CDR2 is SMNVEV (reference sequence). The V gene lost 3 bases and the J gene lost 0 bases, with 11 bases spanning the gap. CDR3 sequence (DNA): TGTGCCAGCAGTTTCTTGCTCGGTTCAACTAATGAAAAACTGTTTTTT. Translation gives CASSFLLGSTNEKLFF. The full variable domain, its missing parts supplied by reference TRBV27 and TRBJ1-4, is EAQVTQNPRYLITVTGKKLTVTCSQNMNHEYMSWYRQDPGLGLRQIYYSMNVEVTDKGDVPEGYKVSRKEKRNFPLILESPSPNQTSLYFCASSFLLGSTNEKLFFGSGTQLSVL.

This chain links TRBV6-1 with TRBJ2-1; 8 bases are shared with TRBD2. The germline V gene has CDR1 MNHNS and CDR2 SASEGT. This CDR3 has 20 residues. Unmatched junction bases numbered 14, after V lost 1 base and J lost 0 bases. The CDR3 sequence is CASSEVTASGLLSSYNEQFF. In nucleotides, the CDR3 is TGTGCCAGCAGTGAAGTTACGGCTAGCGGGCTTTTAAGCTCCTACAATGAGCAGTTCTTC.

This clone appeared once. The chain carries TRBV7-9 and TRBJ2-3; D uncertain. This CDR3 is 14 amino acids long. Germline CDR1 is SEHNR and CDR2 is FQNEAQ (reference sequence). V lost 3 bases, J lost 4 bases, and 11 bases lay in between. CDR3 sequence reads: CASSFLLSADTQYF. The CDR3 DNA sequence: TGTGCCAGCAGCTTTTTATTGTCGGCAGATACGCAGTATTTT.

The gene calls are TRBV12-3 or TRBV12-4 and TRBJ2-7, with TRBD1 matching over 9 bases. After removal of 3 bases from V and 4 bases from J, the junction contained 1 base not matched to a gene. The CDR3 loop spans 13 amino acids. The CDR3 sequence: CASSFGTGYEQYV. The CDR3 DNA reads TGTGCCAGCAGTTTCGGGACAGGGTACGAGCAGTACGTC.

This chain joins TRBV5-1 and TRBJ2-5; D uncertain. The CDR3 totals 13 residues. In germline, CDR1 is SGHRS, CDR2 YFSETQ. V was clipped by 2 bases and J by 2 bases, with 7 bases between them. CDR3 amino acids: CASSFGRQETQYF. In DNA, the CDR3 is TGCGCCAGCAGCTTTGGCCGACAAGAGACCCAGTACTTC.

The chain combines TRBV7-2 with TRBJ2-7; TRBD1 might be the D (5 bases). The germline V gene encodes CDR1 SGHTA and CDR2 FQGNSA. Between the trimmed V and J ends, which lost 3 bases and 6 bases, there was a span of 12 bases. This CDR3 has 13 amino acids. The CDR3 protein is CASSFGWGGEQYV. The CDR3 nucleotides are TGTGCCAGCAGCTTCGGGTGGGGCGGCGAGCAGTACGTC.

CDR3 region: CASSGSNSYEQYF. The DNA of the CDR3 is TGTGCCAGCAGCGGTAGCAACTCCTACGAGCAGTACTTC. The chain joins TRBV4-2 to TRBJ2-7; D unresolved. The CDR3 runs to 13 residues. The V end lost 5 bases, the J end lost 0 bases, and 8 bases lay between the germline ends. The germline V gene encodes CDR1 LGHNA and CDR2 YNFKEQ.

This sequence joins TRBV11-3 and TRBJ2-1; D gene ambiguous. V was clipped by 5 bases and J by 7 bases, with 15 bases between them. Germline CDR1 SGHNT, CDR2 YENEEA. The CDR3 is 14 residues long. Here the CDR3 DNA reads TGTGCCAGCAGCCTACGTTTGGTCGGGAATGAGCAGTTCTTC. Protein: CASSLRLVGNEQFF. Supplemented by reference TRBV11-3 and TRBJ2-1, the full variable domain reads EAGVVQSPRYKIIEKKQPVAFWCNPISGHNTLYWYLQNLGQGPELLIRYENEEAVDDSQLPKDRFSAERLKGVDSTLKIQPAELGDSAVYLCASSLRLVGNEQFFGPGTRLTVL.

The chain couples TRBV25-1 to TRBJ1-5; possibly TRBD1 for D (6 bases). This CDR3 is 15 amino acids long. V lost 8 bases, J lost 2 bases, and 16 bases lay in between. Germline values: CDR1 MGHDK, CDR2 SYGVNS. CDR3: CASGPMGARNQPQHF. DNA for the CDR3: TGTGCCAGCGGACCAATGGGGGCACGCAATCAGCCCCAGCATTTT.

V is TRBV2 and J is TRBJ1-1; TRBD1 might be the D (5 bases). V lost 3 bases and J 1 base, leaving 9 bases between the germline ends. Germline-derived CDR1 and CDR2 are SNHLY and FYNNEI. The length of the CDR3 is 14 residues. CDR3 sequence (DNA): TGTGCCAGCAGTGAGCAGGGTGGGAACACTGAAGCTTTCTTT. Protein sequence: CASSEQGGNTEAFF. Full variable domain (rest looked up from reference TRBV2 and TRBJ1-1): EPEVTQTPSHQVTQMGQEVILRCVPISNHLYFYWYRQILGQKVEFLVSFYNNEISEKSEIFDDQFSVERPDGSNFTLKIRSTKLEDSAMYFCASSEQGGNTEAFFGQGTRLTVV.

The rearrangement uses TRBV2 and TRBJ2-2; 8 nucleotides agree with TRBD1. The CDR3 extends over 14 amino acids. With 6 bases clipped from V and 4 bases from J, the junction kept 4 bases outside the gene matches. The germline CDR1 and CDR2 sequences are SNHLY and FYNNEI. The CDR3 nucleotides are TGTGCCAGCAGGGACAGGGTGAGCACCGGGGAGCTGTTTTTT. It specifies CASRDRVSTGELFF.

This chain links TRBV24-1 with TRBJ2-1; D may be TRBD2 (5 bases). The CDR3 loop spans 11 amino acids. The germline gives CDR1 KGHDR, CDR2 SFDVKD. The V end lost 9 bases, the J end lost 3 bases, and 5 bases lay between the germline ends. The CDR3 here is CATGGYNEQFF. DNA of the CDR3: TGTGCCACCGGAGGCTACAATGAGCAGTTCTTC.

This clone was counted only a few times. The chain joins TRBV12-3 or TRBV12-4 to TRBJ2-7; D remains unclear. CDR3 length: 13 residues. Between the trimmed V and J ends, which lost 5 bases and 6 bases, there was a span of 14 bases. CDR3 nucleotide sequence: TGTGCCAGCAGTACGAACGGGTTTGCCGAGCAGTACTTC. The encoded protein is CASSTNGFAEQYF.